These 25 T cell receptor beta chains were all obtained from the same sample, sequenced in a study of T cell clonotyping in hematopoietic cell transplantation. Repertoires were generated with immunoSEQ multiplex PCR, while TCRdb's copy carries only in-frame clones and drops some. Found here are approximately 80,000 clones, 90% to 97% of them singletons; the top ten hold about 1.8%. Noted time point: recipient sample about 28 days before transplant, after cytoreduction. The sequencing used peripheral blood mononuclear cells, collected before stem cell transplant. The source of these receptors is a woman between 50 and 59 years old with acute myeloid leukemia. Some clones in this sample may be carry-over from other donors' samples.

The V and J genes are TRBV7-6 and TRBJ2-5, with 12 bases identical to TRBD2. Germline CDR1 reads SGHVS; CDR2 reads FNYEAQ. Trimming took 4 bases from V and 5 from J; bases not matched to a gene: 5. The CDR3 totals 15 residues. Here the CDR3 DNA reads TGTGCCAGCAGCTCCCGGACTAGCGGGATGGAGACCCAGTACTTC. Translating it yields CASSSRTSGMETQYF.

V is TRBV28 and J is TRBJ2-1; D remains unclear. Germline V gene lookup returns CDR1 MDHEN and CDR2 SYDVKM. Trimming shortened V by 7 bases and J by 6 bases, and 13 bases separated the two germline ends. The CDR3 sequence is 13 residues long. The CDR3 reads CASTQSVPNEQFF. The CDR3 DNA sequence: TGTGCCAGCACTCAATCAGTCCCCAATGAGCAGTTCTTC.

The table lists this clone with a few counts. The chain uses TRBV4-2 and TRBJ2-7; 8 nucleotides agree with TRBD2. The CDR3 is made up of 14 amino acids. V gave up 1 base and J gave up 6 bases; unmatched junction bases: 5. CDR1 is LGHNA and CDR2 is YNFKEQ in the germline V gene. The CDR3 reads CASSQAERGGEQYF. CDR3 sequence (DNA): TGTGCCAGCAGCCAAGCTGAACGGGGGGGCGAGCAGTACTTC.

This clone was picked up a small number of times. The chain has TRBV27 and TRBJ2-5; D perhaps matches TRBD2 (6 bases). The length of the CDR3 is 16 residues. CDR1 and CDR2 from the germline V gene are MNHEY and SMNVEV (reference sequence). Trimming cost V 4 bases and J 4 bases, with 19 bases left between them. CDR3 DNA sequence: TGTGCCAGCAGTTCAAGATTTAGCGGAGGGAGAGAGACCCAGTACTTC. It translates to CASSSRFSGGRETQYF.

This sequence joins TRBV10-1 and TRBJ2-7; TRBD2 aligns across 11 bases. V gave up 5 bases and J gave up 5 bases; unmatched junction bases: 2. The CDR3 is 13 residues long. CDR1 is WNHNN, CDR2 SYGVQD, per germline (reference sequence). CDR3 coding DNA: TGCGCCAGCAGTACTAGCGGGAGTGACGAGCAGTACTTC. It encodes CASSTSGSDEQYF.

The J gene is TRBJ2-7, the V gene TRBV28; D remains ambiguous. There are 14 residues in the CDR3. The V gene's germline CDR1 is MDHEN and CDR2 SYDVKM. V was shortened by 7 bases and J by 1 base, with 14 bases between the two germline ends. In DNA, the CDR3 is TGTGCCAGCACCCTAACTCCCGATTCCTACGAGCAGTACTTC. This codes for CASTLTPDSYEQYF.

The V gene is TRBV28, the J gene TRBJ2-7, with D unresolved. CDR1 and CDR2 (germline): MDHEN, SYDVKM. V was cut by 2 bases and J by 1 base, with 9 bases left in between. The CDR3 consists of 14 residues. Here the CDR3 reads CASSLLRFSYEQYF. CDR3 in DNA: TGTGCCAGCAGTTTACTCAGGTTTTCCTACGAGCAGTACTTC.

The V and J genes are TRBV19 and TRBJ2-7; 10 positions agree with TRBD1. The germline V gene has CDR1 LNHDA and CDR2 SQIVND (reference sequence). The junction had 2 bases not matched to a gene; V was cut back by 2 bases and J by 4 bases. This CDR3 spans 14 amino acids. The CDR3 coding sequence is TGTGCCAGTAGTATACGGACAGGGGGGTACGAGCAGTACTTC. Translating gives CASSIRTGGYEQYF.

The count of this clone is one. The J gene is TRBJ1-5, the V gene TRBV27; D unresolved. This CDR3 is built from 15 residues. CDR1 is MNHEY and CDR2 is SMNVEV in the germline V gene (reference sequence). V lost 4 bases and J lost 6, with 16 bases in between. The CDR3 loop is CASSSRLVPTQPQHF. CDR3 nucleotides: TGTGCCAGCAGTTCGCGGTTAGTACCGACTCAGCCCCAGCATTTT.

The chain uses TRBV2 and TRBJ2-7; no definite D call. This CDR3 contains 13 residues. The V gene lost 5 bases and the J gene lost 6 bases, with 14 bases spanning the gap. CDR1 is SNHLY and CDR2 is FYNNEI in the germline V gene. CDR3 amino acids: CASSPQAVSEQYF. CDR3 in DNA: TGTGCCAGCAGTCCCCAGGCTGTATCCGAGCAGTACTTC.

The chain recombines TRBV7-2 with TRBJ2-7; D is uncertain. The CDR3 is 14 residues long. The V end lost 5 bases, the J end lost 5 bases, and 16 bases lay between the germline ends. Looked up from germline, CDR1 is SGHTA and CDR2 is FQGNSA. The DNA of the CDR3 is TGTGCCAGCAGCCGTTGGGCAGACTTGAACGAGCAGTACTTC. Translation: CASSRWADLNEQYF.

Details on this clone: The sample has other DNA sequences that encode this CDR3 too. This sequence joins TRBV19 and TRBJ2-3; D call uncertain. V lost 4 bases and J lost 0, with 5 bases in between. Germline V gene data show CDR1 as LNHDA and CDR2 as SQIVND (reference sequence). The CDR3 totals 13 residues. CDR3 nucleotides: TGTGCCAGTAGTAGCGGAAGCACAGATACGCAGTATTTT. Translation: CASSSGSTDTQYF.

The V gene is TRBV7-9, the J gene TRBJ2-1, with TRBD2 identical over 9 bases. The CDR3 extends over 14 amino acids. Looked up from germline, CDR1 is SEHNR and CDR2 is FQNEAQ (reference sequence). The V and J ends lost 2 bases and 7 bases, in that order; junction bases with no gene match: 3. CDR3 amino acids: CASSLTAGGNEQFF. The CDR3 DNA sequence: TGTGCCAGCAGCTTAACGGCGGGGGGGAATGAGCAGTTCTTC. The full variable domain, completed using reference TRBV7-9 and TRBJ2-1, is DTGVSQNPRHKITKRGQNVTFRCDPISEHNRLYWYRQTLGQGPEFLTYFQNEAQLEKSRLLSDRFSAERPKGSFSTLEIQRTEQGDSAMYLCASSLTAGGNEQFFGPGTRLTVL.

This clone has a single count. In DNA, the CDR3 is TGTGCCAGCAGTTTTAGTGCTAGAGGGCGTCACACTGAAGCTTTCTTT. Translating it yields CASSFSARGRHTEAFF. The chain joins TRBV28 to TRBJ1-1; D is ambiguous. Germline V gene sequence: CDR1 MDHEN, CDR2 SYDVKM. The CDR3 runs 16 residues. With 3 bases removed from V and 3 bases from J, the gap between germline ends came to 17 bases. The full variable domain, with the rest looked up from reference TRBV28 and TRBJ1-1, is DVKVTQSSRYLVKRTGEKVFLECVQDMDHENMFWYRQDPGLGLRLIYFSYDVKMKEKGDIPEGYSVSREKKERFSLILESASTNQTSMYLCASSFSARGRHTEAFFGQGTRLTVV.

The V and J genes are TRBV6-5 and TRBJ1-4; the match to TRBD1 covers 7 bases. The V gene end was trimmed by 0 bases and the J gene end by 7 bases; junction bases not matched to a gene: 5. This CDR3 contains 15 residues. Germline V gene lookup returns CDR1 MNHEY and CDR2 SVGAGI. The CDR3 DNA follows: TGTGCCAGCAGTTACTCCGGGGCAGGGGGTGAAAAACTGTTTTTT. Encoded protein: CASSYSGAGGEKLFF.

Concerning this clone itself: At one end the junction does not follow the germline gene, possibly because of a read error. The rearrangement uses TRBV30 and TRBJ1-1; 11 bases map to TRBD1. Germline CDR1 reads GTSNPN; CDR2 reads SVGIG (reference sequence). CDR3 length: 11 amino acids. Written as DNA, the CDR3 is TGTGCCTGGAGTGTTGGGACAGGGGGAAGATTT. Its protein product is CAWSVGTGGRF.

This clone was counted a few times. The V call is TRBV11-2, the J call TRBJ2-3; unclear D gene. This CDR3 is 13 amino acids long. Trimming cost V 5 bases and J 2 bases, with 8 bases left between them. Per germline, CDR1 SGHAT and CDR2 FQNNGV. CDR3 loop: CASSQVITDTQYF. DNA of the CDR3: TGTGCCAGCAGCCAGGTGATCACAGATACGCAGTATTTT.

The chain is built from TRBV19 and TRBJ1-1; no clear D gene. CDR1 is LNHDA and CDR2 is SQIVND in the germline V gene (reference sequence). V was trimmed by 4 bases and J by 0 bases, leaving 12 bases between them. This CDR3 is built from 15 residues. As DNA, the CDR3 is TGTGCCAGTAGTACGGGTGTGGCAATGAACACTGAAGCTTTCTTT. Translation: CASSTGVAMNTEAFF.

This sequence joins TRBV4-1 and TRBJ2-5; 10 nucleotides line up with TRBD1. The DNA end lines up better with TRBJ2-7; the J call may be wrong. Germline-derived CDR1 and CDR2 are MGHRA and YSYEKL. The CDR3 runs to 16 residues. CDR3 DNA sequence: TGCGCCAGCAGCCCGCAACCCGGGACAGGGGCCTACGAGCAGTACTTC. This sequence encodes CASSPQPGTGAYEQYF.

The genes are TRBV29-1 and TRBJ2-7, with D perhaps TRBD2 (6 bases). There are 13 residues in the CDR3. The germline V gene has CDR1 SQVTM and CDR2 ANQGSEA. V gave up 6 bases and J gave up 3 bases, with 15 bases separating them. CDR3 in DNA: TGCAGCGTCGGTGGACTAAAACTCTACGAGCAGTACTTC. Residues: CSVGGLKLYEQYF.

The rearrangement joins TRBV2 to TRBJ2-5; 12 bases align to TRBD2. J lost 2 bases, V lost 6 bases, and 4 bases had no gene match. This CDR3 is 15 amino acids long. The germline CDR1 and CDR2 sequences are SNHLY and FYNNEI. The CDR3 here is CASRSGLAGQETQYF. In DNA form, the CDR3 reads TGTGCCAGCAGATCCGGACTAGCGGGGCAAGAGACCCAGTACTTC.

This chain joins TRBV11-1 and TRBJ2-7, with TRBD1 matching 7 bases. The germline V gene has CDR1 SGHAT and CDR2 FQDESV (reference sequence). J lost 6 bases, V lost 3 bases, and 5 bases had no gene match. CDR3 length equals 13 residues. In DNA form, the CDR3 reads TGTGCCAGCAGCTTTGCCGGGGACAGCGAGCAGTACTTC. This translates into CASSFAGDSEQYF.

The CDR3 coding sequence is TGTGCCAGCAGCGACCGACAGATTGGCACAGATACGCAGTATTTT. The encoded protein is CASSDRQIGTDTQYF. J is TRBJ2-3 and V is TRBV9; possibly TRBD1 for D (5 bases). CDR1 and CDR2 (germline): SGDLS, YYNGEE. V lost 3 bases, J lost 1 base, and 12 bases lay in between. This CDR3 comprises 15 residues.

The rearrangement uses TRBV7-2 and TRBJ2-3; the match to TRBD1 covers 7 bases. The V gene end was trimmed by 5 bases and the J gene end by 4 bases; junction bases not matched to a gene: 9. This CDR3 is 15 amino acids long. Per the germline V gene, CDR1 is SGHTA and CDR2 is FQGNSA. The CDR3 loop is CASSLGGLAADTQYF. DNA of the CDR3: TGTGCCAGCAGCCTAGGGGGCTTGGCGGCAGATACGCAGTATTTT.

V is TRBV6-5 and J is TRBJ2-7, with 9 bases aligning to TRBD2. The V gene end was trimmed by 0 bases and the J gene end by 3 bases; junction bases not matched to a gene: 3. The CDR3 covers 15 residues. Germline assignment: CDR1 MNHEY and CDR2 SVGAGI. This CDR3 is CASSYSSSGVYEQYF. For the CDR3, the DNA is TGTGCCAGCAGTTACTCTTCTAGCGGGGTCTACGAGCAGTACTTC.